This T cell receptor (beta chain) originates from a study of preoperative IRX-2 immunotherapy in early breast cancer. Indicated treatment: preoperative locoregional IRX-2 cytokine immunotherapy. Patients received preoperative, locoregional IRX-2 cytokine immunotherapy in a phase Ib study. There are a few counts of this clone. Trimming cost V 6 bases and J 6 bases; bases outside gene matches: 5. This CDR3 comprises 12 residues. Per the germline V gene, CDR1 is MNHGY and CDR2 is SAAAGT. Libraries were prepared by immunoSEQ multiplex PCR; TCRdb keeps only in-frame clonotypes and omits some of them. Of approximately 27,000 clones listed, about 81% were seen once; the top ten hold 1% to 1.5%.

This specimen was lymph node tissue, taken after IRX-2 immunotherapy. The chain links TRBV6-8 to TRBJ2-7; TRBD1 matches 7 bases. The TCR sequence derives from a human donor with breast cancer. CDR3 in amino acids: CASSKDRVEQYF. DNA for the CDR3: TGTGCCAGCAGCAAAGACAGGGTCGAGCAGTACTTC.